The 23 T cell receptor beta chains below were found in one sample sequenced in a study of cytomegalovirus exposure and HLA in healthy donors. The study ran its PCR with 60 Vbeta and 13 Jbeta primers. Produced via immunoSEQ multiplex PCR; TCRdb's table is partial and in-frame only. The sample records 50,000 or so clones, roughly four fifths being singletons. Sequencing used PBMCs. The source of these receptors is a boy aged 5 to 17 in good health and CMV-seropositive.

Comments on this clone: One end of the junction fails to match germline, which may point to a read error. This chain connects TRBV18 to TRBJ1-6, with 7 bases aligning to TRBD1. From germline, CDR1 is KGHSH and CDR2 LQKENI. The CDR3 loop spans 13 amino acids. The CDR3 bases are TGTGCCGGCTCCGGGACAGCCAATTCACCCCTCCACTTT. Translated: CAGSGTANSPLHF.

This clone was seen only a few times. J is TRBJ2-7 and V is TRBV10-2; the match to TRBD2 covers 12 bases. This CDR3 is built from 16 residues. Germline lookup yields CDR1 WSHSY and CDR2 SAAADI. The V gene end was trimmed by 8 bases and the J gene end by 0 bases; junction bases not matched to a gene: 8. CDR3 sequence reads: CASFGLAGRDSYEQYF. In DNA form, the CDR3 reads TGCGCCAGCTTCGGACTAGCGGGACGAGACTCCTACGAGCAGTACTTC.

The genes are TRBV6-1 and TRBJ1-1; D might be TRBD1 (6 bases). Per the germline V gene, CDR1 is MNHNS and CDR2 is SASEGT. Trimming took off 6 bases at V and 0 bases at J, with 14 bases between the two ends. The CDR3 length is 15 residues. This CDR3 reads CASRPNRALNTEAFF. The CDR3 nucleotides are TGTGCCAGCAGGCCAAACAGGGCCCTGAACACTGAAGCTTTCTTT.

The V gene is TRBV5-1, the J gene TRBJ2-3; TRBD2 is a possible D gene (5 bases). Germline V gene sequence: CDR1 SGHRS, CDR2 YFSETQ. The germline V and J ends were trimmed by 9 bases and 6 bases, with 17 bases remaining between them. This CDR3 has 13 amino acids. Here the CDR3 DNA reads TGCGCCACCCATCCTATACGAGGGGATACGCAGTATTTT. It yields the protein CATHPIRGDTQYF.

Here the CDR3 DNA reads TGTGCCAGCAGCAACCCCGACAGGGTCTACTATGGCTACACCTTC. The encoded protein is CASSNPDRVYYGYTF. The rearrangement links TRBV11-2 to TRBJ1-2; 7 nucleotides agree with TRBD1. CDR3 length: 15 amino acids. V shed 5 bases and J 3 bases; nucleotides not matched to a gene: 9. CDR1 SGHAT and CDR2 FQNNGV come from the germline V gene.

The chain recombines TRBV29-1 with TRBJ2-3, with 8 positions matching TRBD1. Germline V CDR1 and CDR2: SQVTM, ANQGSEA. The junction had 13 bases not matched to a gene; V was cut back by 8 bases and J by 3 bases. This CDR3 spans 15 amino acids. CDR3 bases: TGCAGCCTTGCTTTCACAGGGGGGCAAACAGATACGCAGTATTTT. This encodes CSLAFTGGQTDTQYF.

This clone was counted a few times. The J gene is TRBJ2-3, the V gene TRBV12-5; D unclear. Trimming stripped 2 bases from V and 2 bases from J, with 20 bases between. The germline CDR1 and CDR2 sequences are LGHNT and FRNRAP. There are 18 residues in the CDR3. In nucleotides, the CDR3 is TGTGCTAGTGGTTTGTCCCGCGCGGTGCTCCTTTACACAGATACGCAGTATTTT. Translated, it gives CASGLSRAVLLYTDTQYF.

This chain links TRBV9 with TRBJ2-5, with D possibly matching TRBD2 (6 bases). The germline V and J ends were trimmed by 3 bases and 1 base, with 13 bases remaining between them. The CDR3 consists of 15 residues. Looked up from germline, CDR1 is SGDLS and CDR2 is YYNGEE. CDR3 sequence reads: CASSGQDYFQETQYF. CDR3 nucleotides: TGTGCCAGCAGCGGCCAGGACTATTTCCAAGAGACCCAGTACTTC.

This clone was found once. The chain carries TRBV19 and TRBJ1-1; D call uncertain. Germline lookup yields CDR1 LNHDA and CDR2 SQIVND (reference sequence). The CDR3 runs 15 residues. Trimming stripped 8 bases from V and 1 base from J, with 17 bases between. Here the CDR3 DNA reads TGTGCCAGTCAGCAGAGGGCGGGAGGGAACACTGAAGCTTTCTTT. Translated, it gives CASQQRAGGNTEAFF. Supplemented by reference TRBV19 and TRBJ1-1, the full variable domain reads DGGITQSPKYLFRKEGQNVTLSCEQNLNHDAMYWYRQDPGQGLRLIYYSQIVNDFQKGDIAEGYSVSREKKESFPLTVTSAQKNPTAFYLCASQQRAGGNTEAFFGQGTRLTVV.

This clone occurred once. The chain recombines TRBV6-4 with TRBJ1-2, with 8 bases identical to TRBD1. The CDR3 runs to 15 residues. The trim removed 8 bases at V and 7 bases at J, leaving 15 bases unmatched. Per germline, CDR1 MRHNA and CDR2 SNTAGT. The CDR3 DNA follows: TGTGCCAGCTACCAGACAGGGGTGTGTAGAAGTGGCTACACCTTC. Translation: CASYQTGVCRSGYTF.

The chain combines TRBV6-5 with TRBJ1-5; TRBD1 aligns across 8 bases. The germline gives CDR1 MNHEY, CDR2 SVGAGI. This CDR3 contains 15 residues. Trimming at V came to 4 bases and at J to 7 bases, leaving 9 bases not matched to a gene. The CDR3 loop reads CASSSHQGARQPQHF. CDR3 DNA sequence: TGTGCCAGCAGTTCCCATCAGGGGGCGAGGCAGCCCCAGCATTTT.

The V and J genes are TRBV18 and TRBJ1-4, with TRBD1 matching over 7 bases. V was clipped by 1 base and J by 8 bases; unmatched bases: 7. Germline V lookup: CDR1 KGHSH, CDR2 LQKENI. This CDR3 contains 15 residues. CDR3: CASSPRVQGEEKLFF. CDR3 nucleotide sequence: TGTGCCAGCTCACCACGTGTTCAGGGGGAAGAAAAACTGTTTTTT.

The chain uses TRBV11-2 and TRBJ1-2, with 7 bases fitting TRBD1. V was clipped by 4 bases and J by 4 bases; unmatched bases: 12. This CDR3 is built from 16 residues. From germline, CDR1 is SGHAT and CDR2 FQNNGV. In DNA form, the CDR3 reads TGTGCCAGCAGCTCCGAGGGGGCAGGGAAGGCCTATGGCTACACCTTC. Residues: CASSSEGAGKAYGYTF.

The CDR3 nucleotides read TGCGCCAGCAGCCACCCCGGGGCGGGGAGCTCCTACAATGAGCAGTTCTTC. It encodes CASSHPGAGSSYNEQFF. This sequence joins TRBV4-1 and TRBJ2-1; tentatively, D is TRBD2 (6 bases). This CDR3 has 17 amino acids. V was shortened by 3 bases and J by 0 bases, with 15 bases between the two germline ends. Germline-derived CDR1 and CDR2 are MGHRA and YSYEKL.

The chain combines TRBV18 with TRBJ2-5, with 9 bases matching TRBD1. Unmatched junction bases numbered 9, after V lost 8 bases and J lost 5 bases. Germline V gene sequence: CDR1 KGHSH, CDR2 LQKENI. The CDR3 covers 14 residues. CDR3 protein: CASRPGQGTETQYF. As DNA, the CDR3 is TGTGCCAGCCGACCGGGACAGGGTACCGAGACCCAGTACTTC.

The chain employs TRBV29-1 and TRBJ2-2, with D perhaps TRBD1 (6 bases). Germline V gene lookup returns CDR1 SQVTM and CDR2 ANQGSEA. Trimming stripped 2 bases from V and 4 bases from J, with 11 bases between. The CDR3 has 14 residues. DNA of the CDR3: TGCAGCGTTGAACCAGGGGACCGCACCGGGGAGCTGTTTTTT. As protein: CSVEPGDRTGELFF.

The chain links TRBV7-6 to TRBJ2-2; 12 nucleotides align to TRBD1. Germline V gene sequence: CDR1 SGHVS, CDR2 FNYEAQ. The CDR3 extends over 16 amino acids. J gave up 5 bases and V 5 bases, and 6 bases lay outside the gene matches. CDR3: CASSVPGQGATGELFF. The CDR3 DNA sequence: TGTGCCAGCAGCGTCCCGGGACAGGGGGCGACCGGGGAGCTGTTTTTT.

The chain is built from TRBV2 and TRBJ2-6; possibly TRBD1 for D (5 bases). The CDR3 sequence is 14 residues long. The germline V gene encodes CDR1 SNHLY and CDR2 FYNNEI. The ends were cut back, 6 bases at V and 1 base at J, with 7 bases in the middle. The CDR3 coding sequence is TGTGCCAGCAGCGACAGTTCTGGGGCCAACGTCCTGACTTTC. It specifies CASSDSSGANVLTF.

The chain is built from TRBV7-9 and TRBJ1-6; TRBD1 aligns across 9 bases. Germline trimming cut 5 bases from V and 9 bases from J; bases unmatched to any gene: 11. The germline gives CDR1 SEHNR, CDR2 FQNEAQ (reference sequence). This CDR3 has 16 amino acids. The CDR3 nucleotides read TGTGCCAGCAGCCCCTGGACAGGGGCGAAGAGTTCACCCCTCCACTTT. Residues: CASSPWTGAKSSPLHF.

The genes are TRBV19 and TRBJ1-2; a weak D match, TRBD1 (5 bases). Trimming shortened V by 5 bases and J by 7 bases, and 14 bases separated the two germline ends. Germline V gene lookup returns CDR1 LNHDA and CDR2 SQIVND (reference sequence). This CDR3 comprises 13 residues. CDR3 in amino acids: CASSPPGGIGYTF. Written as DNA, the CDR3 is TGTGCCAGTAGTCCCCCGGGGGGAATTGGCTACACCTTC. Filled out from reference TRBV19 and TRBJ1-2, the complete variable domain reads DGGITQSPKYLFRKEGQNVTLSCEQNLNHDAMYWYRQDPGQGLRLIYYSQIVNDFQKGDIAEGYSVSREKKESFPLTVTSAQKNPTAFYLCASSPPGGIGYTFGSGTRLTVV.

This rearrangement joins TRBV4-1 to TRBJ1-4; TRBD1 matches 8 bases. This CDR3 is 17 amino acids long. Looked up from germline, CDR1 is MGHRA and CDR2 is YSYEKL. With 3 bases clipped from V and 0 bases from J, the junction kept 6 bases outside the gene matches. The CDR3 is CASSQTGVGATNEKLFF. DNA for the CDR3: TGCGCCAGCAGCCAGACAGGGGTCGGGGCAACTAATGAAAAACTGTTTTTT.

The chain recombines TRBV5-1 with TRBJ1-4, with 7 bases aligning to TRBD1. Trimming removed 5 bases from V and 3 bases from J; junction bases left unmatched: 10. The CDR3 totals 16 residues. The V gene's germline CDR1 is SGHRS and CDR2 YFSETQ. This CDR3 reads CASRLSPTGPNEKLFF. The CDR3, as DNA: TGCGCCAGCAGACTTAGCCCGACAGGGCCTAATGAAAAACTGTTTTTT.

This clone occurred a few times. The chain couples TRBV27 to TRBJ2-1; TRBD2 matches 8 bases. CDR1 is MNHEY, CDR2 SMNVEV, per germline (reference sequence). The J segment lost 2 bases and the V segment lost 6 bases, leaving 9 bases of the junction unmatched. CDR3 size: 16 residues. This CDR3 reads CASRQISGATYNEQFF. CDR3 coding DNA: TGTGCCAGCAGACAGATTAGCGGGGCTACCTACAATGAGCAGTTCTTC.